The sequence of this T cell receptor (beta chain) was determined in a study of cytomegalovirus exposure and HLA in healthy donors. Overall study: One earlier analysis, a look at about 179 million T cells, found some 110 million unique TCR beta sequences.

General study points: The authors enumerated 150 to 200 TCR beta chains as linked to cytomegalovirus.

Primers included in the PCR were 60 Vbeta and 13 Jbeta primers. Sequencing used immunoSEQ multiplex PCR; TCRdb keeps in-frame clones, though not all of them. The sample holds about 210,000 clones, about 82% seen once. On this clone: What it recognizes is unknown.

The germline V gene encodes CDR1 LNHNV and CDR2 YYDKDF (reference sequence). CDR3 length: 14 residues. Losses at the gene ends were 8 bases for V and 5 bases for J; bases not matched to a gene: 6. This sequence joins TRBV15 and TRBJ2-7; 13 bases line up with TRBD2. The sequence came from a man aged 25-45 years in good health and CMV-seronegative. Specimen: PBMCs. CDR3 sequence reads: CATARLAGGNEQYF. CDR3 DNA: TGTGCCACCGCACGACTAGCGGGGGGTAACGAGCAGTACTTC.